These T cell receptor beta chains were read from a single sample in a study of cytomegalovirus exposure and HLA in healthy donors. Generated by immunoSEQ multiplex PCR, the TCRdb table keeps only in-frame clones and is missing some. The sample contains 78,000 or so clones, approximately 95% of which appear only once. The sequencing input was PBMCs. The receptor source for this set is a man younger than 35 in good health and CMV-seropositive. Both conserved end residues are part of each CDR3. D genes are given only for firm matches. Clone size is shown for a subset of rows, as once, few, many or a class of expanded clone.

clone_size,d_call,j_call,v_call,cdr3_aa,cdr3_nt
.,.,TRBJ2-3,TRBV4-1,CASSLGGAGTDTQYF,TGCGCCAGCAGCCTCGGTGGGGCCGGCACAGATACGCAGTATTTT
.,.,TRBJ2-1,TRBV30,CAWTGGVEQFF,TGTGCCTGGACCGGAGGTGTTGAGCAGTTCTTC
.,TRBD1,TRBJ2-7,TRBV10-2,CASTHTTGGVFYEQYF,TGCGCCAGCACGCACACAACAGGGGGCGTCTTCTACGAGCAGTACTTC
.,.,TRBJ2-2,TRBV5-1,CASKDSGASEELFF,TGCGCCAGCAAGGATTCAGGGGCGAGTGAGGAGCTGTTTTTT
.,.,TRBJ2-7,TRBV15,CATSRRSPREQYF,TGTGCCACCAGCAGAAGAAGTCCGAGGGAGCAGTACTTC
.,TRBD1,TRBJ2-2,TRBV7-9,CASSPRDRGTRELFF,TGTGCCAGCAGCCCCCGGGACAGGGGGACCCGGGAGCTGTTTTTT
.,.,TRBJ2-6,TRBV29-1,CSVEEGRAPSGANVLTF,TGCAGCGTTGAAGAGGGGCGTGCTCCCTCTGGGGCCAACGTCCTGACTTTC
.,TRBD1,TRBJ2-2,TRBV19,CASSARQGWLFF,TGTGCCAGTAGTGCCCGACAGGGTTGGCTGTTTTTT
.,.,TRBJ2-6,TRBV10-3,CAISAARANSGANVLTF,TGTGCCATCAGTGCGGCCAGGGCCAACTCTGGGGCCAACGTCCTGACTTTC
.,.,TRBJ1-2,TRBV19,CASSIRRHYGYTF,TGTGCCAGTAGTATACGGAGGCACTATGGCTACACCTTC
.,.,TRBJ1-1,TRBV7-6,CASSRWGENTEAFF,TGTGCCAGCAGCCGTTGGGGGGAGAACACTGAAGCTTTCTTT
.,TRBD2,TRBJ2-2,TRBV7-9,CASSLELAGTGELFF,TGTGCCAGCAGCTTGGAACTAGCGGGGACCGGGGAGCTGTTTTTT
.,.,TRBJ1-3,TRBV27,CASSLRGGSGNTIYF,TGTGCCAGCAGTTTACGGGGAGGCTCTGGAAACACCATATATTTT
.,TRBD2,TRBJ2-2,TRBV27,CASSFATSGRAGGELFF,TGTGCCAGCAGTTTCGCAACTAGCGGGAGGGCCGGCGGGGAGCTGTTTTTT
few,.,TRBJ2-7,TRBV6-5,CASSRIFGAYEQYF,TGTGCCAGCAGTCGGATTTTCGGGGCCTACGAGCAGTACTTC
.,TRBD2,TRBJ2-1,TRBV7-6,CASSPAGGLAGGASSYNEQFF,TGTGCCAGCAGCCCAGCTGGGGGACTAGCGGGAGGGGCTAGCTCCTACAATGAGCAGTTCTTC
.,.,TRBJ1-1,TRBV20-1,CSAEMNTEAFF,TGCAGTGCAGAGATGAACACTGAAGCTTTCTTT
.,TRBD2,TRBJ2-3,TRBV5-1,CASTNLAANTDTQYF,TGCGCCAGCACCAACCTAGCGGCCAACACAGATACGCAGTATTTT
.,TRBD1,TRBJ2-3,TRBV4-1,CASSQEWGQSSTDTQYF,TGCGCCAGCAGCCAAGAGTGGGGACAGTCTAGCACAGATACGCAGTATTTT
.,TRBD1,TRBJ1-1,TRBV10-3,CAGGTGGAEAFF,TGTGCCGGTGGGACAGGGGGAGCTGAAGCTTTCTTT
.,TRBD1,TRBJ1-4,TRBV5-1,CASSSRTGDEKLFF,TGCGCCAGCAGCTCGCGGACAGGGGATGAAAAACTGTTTTTT
.,TRBD2,TRBJ2-7,TRBV7-2,CASSFGGGGPSYEQYF,TGTGCCAGCAGCTTCGGTGGGGGGGGACCCTCCTACGAGCAGTACTTC
.,TRBD2,TRBJ2-5,TRBV2,CASRGTTGTQYF,TGTGCCAGCAGGGGGACTACGGGGACCCAGTACTTC
.,TRBD1,TRBJ2-7,TRBV4-1,CASSLGQGIDEQYF,TGCGCCAGCAGCCTCGGACAGGGCATCGACGAGCAGTACTTC
.,.,TRBJ2-2,TRBV5-1,CASSLPPRESGELFF,TGCGCCAGCAGCCTACCTCCCAGGGAATCCGGGGAGCTGTTTTTT
.,.,TRBJ2-2,TRBV7-9,CASSLELNTGELFF,TGTGCCAGCAGCTTAGAACTAAACACCGGGGAGCTGTTTTTT
.,.,TRBJ2-2,TRBV27,CASSWAGNTGELFF,TGTGCCAGCAGTTGGGCAGGGAACACCGGGGAGCTGTTTTTT
.,TRBD2,TRBJ2-2,TRBV19,CASSEREEKTGELFF,TGTGCCAGTAGTGAGCGGGAGGAGAAAACCGGGGAGCTGTTTTTT
.,.,TRBJ1-1,TRBV4-1,CASSQEYSMNTEAFF,TGCGCCAGCAGCCAAGAGTACAGCATGAACACTGAAGCTTTCTTT
once,TRBD1,TRBJ1-2,TRBV27,CASSWGTGGGYTF,TGTGCCAGCAGTTGGGGGACAGGCGGTGGCTACACCTTC
.,TRBD2,TRBJ2-3,TRBV6-1,CASREWEGKDTQYF,TGTGCCAGTAGAGAGTGGGAGGGCAAAGATACGCAGTATTTT
.,.,TRBJ2-1,TRBV11-2,CASRPPSNEQFF,TGTGCCAGCAGACCCCCTAGCAATGAGCAGTTCTTC
.,.,TRBJ2-3,TRBV5-1,CASSSWDLSGFSTDTQYF,TGCGCCAGCAGCTCGTGGGATCTAAGCGGATTTAGCACAGATACGCAGTATTTT
.,TRBD2,TRBJ2-7,TRBV18,CASSPPGREPYEQYF,TGTGCCAGCTCACCACCGGGGAGGGAACCCTACGAGCAGTACTTC
.,.,TRBJ1-3,TRBV30,CAWSVRGNSGNTIYF,TGTGCCTGGAGTGTACGCGGGAACTCTGGAAACACCATATATTTT
.,TRBD2,TRBJ2-1,TRBV2,CASSDREGELRIGLPNEQFF,TGTGCCAGCAGTGACCGGGAGGGAGAGCTCAGAATAGGTTTGCCCAATGAGCAGTTCTTC
.,.,TRBJ2-1,TRBV21-1,CASSRHRGRQFF,TGTGCCAGCAGCAGACACAGGGGACGGCAGTTCTTC
.,TRBD1,TRBJ2-7,TRBV5-1,CASSLIQGPTYEQYF,TGCGCCAGCAGCTTGATACAGGGGCCTACCTACGAGCAGTACTTC
.,TRBD1,TRBJ1-2,TRBV7-9,CASSSTSDRGHGYTF,TGTGCCAGCAGCTCTACGAGCGACAGGGGCCATGGCTACACCTTC
.,TRBD1,TRBJ1-5,TRBV5-3,CARSLTGEESQPQHF,TGTGCCAGAAGCTTGACAGGGGAAGAGAGTCAGCCCCAGCATTTT
.,TRBD2,TRBJ2-7,TRBV29-1,CSVERKTSGSSEQYF,TGCAGCGTTGAACGTAAGACTAGCGGGAGTTCCGAGCAGTACTTC
.,TRBD1,TRBJ2-5,TRBV29-1,CSVASGTGGSRTQYF,TGCAGCGTTGCCTCCGGGACAGGGGGGAGCCGGACCCAGTACTTC
.,TRBD1,TRBJ1-2,TRBV5-8,CASSRGRDRLEGYTF,TGTGCCAGCAGCCGGGGCCGGGACAGATTAGAGGGCTACACCTTC
.,.,TRBJ1-1,TRBV20-1,CSGPGAFF,TGCAGTGGTCCGGGGGCTTTCTTT
.,.,TRBJ2-1,TRBV7-9,CASSLPLREGGGNEQFF,TGTGCCAGCAGCTTACCCCTAAGGGAGGGGGGCGGCAATGAGCAGTTCTTC
.,TRBD1,TRBJ2-7,TRBV27,CASSDRAGEQYF,TGTGCCAGCTCGGACAGGGCAGGCGAGCAGTACTTC
few,TRBD1,TRBJ1-4,TRBV6-1,CASRGGAGNEKLFF,TGTGCCAGCAGAGGGGGCGCAGGTAATGAAAAACTGTTTTTT
.,.,TRBJ1-2,TRBV2,CASRASPAYGYTF,TGTGCCAGCAGGGCCTCACCTGCTTATGGCTACACCTTC
.,TRBD1,TRBJ1-4,TRBV6-5,CASRTGGYEKLFF,TGTGCCTCCAGGACAGGGGGGTATGAAAAACTGTTTTTT
.,TRBD2,TRBJ2-5,TRBV9,CASSGSSGNLETQYF,TGTGCCAGCAGCGGATCTAGCGGGAATTTGGAGACCCAGTACTTC
.,TRBD1,TRBJ1-4,TRBV7-8,CASSPGQGGEKLFF,TGTGCCAGCAGCCCGGGACAGGGCGGTGAAAAACTGTTTTTT
.,.,TRBJ1-1,TRBV7-9,CASSRTGGPTEAFF,TGTGCCAGCAGCCGAACCGGGGGGCCCACTGAAGCTTTCTTT
.,TRBD1,TRBJ2-7,TRBV18,CASSPPQGAGEQYF,TGTGCCAGCTCACCACCTCAGGGGGCAGGGGAGCAGTACTTC
.,.,TRBJ1-1,TRBV5-4,CASSSTGNTEAFF,TGTGCCAGCAGCTCCACCGGGAACACTGAAGCTTTCTTT